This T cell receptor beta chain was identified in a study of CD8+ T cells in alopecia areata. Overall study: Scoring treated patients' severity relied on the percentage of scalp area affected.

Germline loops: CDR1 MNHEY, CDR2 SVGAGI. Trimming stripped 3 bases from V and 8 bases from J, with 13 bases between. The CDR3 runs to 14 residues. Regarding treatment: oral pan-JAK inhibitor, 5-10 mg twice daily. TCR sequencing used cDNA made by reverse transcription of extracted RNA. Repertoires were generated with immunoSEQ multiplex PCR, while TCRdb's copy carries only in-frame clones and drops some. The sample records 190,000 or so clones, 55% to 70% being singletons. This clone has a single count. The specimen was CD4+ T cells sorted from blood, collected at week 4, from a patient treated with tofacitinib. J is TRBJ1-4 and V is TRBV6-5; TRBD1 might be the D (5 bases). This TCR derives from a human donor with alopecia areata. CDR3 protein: CASSYGRGEEKLFF. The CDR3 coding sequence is TGTGCCAGCAGTTATGGTCGGGGGGAAGAAAAACTGTTTTTT.